This T cell receptor (beta chain) was captured by sequencing in a study of shared clonotypes between healthy human individuals. Study-level findings and limits: In a few donors, around 4.8% of naive CD4 clonotypes appeared in common.

CDR1 and CDR2 from the germline V gene are SEHNR and FQNEAQ (reference sequence). CDR3 size: 16 residues. J gave up 0 bases and V 4 bases, and 6 bases lay outside the gene matches. TCRdb keeps only in-frame clones here, not all; method: immunoSEQ multiplex PCR. This sample carries roughly 850,000 clones, approximately 97% of them seen once, and the ten largest clones take about 0.25%. The naive CD8 subset, CD45RO-negative cells positively selected for CCR7, excluded terminally differentiated effector memory CD45RA+ cells. Note on this clone: No antigen is known for it.

The chain uses TRBV7-9 and TRBJ2-4; 7 positions match TRBD1. Sequencing input: naive CD8+ T cells sorted from blood. This receptor was obtained from a man aged 25 to 45 in good health. CDR3 nucleotide sequence: TGTGCCAGCAGCTCCACAGGGGCCTTAGCCAAAAACATTCAGTACTTC. It translates to CASSSTGALAKNIQYF.